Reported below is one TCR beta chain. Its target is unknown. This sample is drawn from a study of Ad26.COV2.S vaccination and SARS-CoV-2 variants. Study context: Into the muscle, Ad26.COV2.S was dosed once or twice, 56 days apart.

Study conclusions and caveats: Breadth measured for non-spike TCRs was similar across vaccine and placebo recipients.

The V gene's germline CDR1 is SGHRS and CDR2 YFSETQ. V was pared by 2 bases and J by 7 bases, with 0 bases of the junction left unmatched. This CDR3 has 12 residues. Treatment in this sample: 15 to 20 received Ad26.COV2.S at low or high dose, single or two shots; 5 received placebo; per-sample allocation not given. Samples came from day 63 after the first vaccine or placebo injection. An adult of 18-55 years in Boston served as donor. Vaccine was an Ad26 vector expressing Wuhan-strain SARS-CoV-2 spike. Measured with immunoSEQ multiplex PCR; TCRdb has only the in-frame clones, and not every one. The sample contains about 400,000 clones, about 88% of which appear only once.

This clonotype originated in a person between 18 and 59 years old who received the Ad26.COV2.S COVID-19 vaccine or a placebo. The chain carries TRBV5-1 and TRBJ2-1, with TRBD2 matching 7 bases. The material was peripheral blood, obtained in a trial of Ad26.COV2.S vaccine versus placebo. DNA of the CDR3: TGCGCCAGCAGCTTCGGGGGGAATGAGCAGTTCTTC. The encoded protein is CASSFGGNEQFF.